This T cell receptor beta chain was recovered during a study of shared clonotypes between healthy human individuals. Terminally differentiated effector memory CD45RA+ cells were excluded from the naive CD8 cells, which were CD45RO-negative and positively selected for CCR7. TCRdb keeps only in-frame clones here, not all; method: immunoSEQ multiplex PCR. This sample carries some 600,000 clones, around 96% of them seen once, and the ten largest clones take about 0.11%. Only a few counts were recorded for this clone. V was clipped by 8 bases and J by 9 bases, with 17 bases between them. In germline, CDR1 is MNHEY, CDR2 SMNVEV (reference sequence). This CDR3 comprises 13 residues.

The gene calls are TRBV27 and TRBJ2-1; D might be TRBD1 (6 bases). Material: naive CD8+ T cells sorted from blood. This sequence originates from a woman in her twenties or thirties in good health. The CDR3 sequence: CASAQWGQGEQFF. CDR3 DNA sequence: TGTGCCAGCGCTCAATGGGGGCAAGGTGAGCAGTTCTTC.